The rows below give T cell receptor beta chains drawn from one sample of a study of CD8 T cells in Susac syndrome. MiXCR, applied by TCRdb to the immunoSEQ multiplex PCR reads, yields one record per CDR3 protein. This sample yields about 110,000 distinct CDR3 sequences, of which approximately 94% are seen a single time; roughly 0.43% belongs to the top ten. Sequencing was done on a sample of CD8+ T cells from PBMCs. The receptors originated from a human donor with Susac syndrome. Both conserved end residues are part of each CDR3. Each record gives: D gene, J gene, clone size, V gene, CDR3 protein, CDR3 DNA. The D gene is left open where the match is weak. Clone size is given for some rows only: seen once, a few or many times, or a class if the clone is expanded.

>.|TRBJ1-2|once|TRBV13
CASSSQGDYGYTF
TGTGCCAGCAGCTCCCAGGGTGACTATGGCTACACCTTC
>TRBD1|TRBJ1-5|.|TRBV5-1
CASSLTGGGNQPQHF
TGCGCCAGCAGCTTAACAGGGGGTGGCAATCAGCCCCAGCATTTT
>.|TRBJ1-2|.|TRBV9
CASEGQGYTF
TGTGCCAGCGAAGGACAGGGCTACACCTTC
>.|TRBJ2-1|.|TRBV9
CASSPSLSSYNEQFF
TGTGCCAGCAGCCCAAGCTTGAGCTCCTACAATGAGCAGTTCTTC
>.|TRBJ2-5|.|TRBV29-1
CSVDGQNPPIKETQYF
TGCAGCGTTGATGGACAGAATCCACCGATTAAAGAGACCCAGTACTTC
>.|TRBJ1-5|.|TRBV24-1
CATSDFYSNQPQHF
TGTGCCACCAGTGACTTCTATAGCAATCAGCCCCAGCATTTT
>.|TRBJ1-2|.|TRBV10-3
CAISDPLGQRTF
TGTGCCATCAGTGACCCCCTCGGGCAGAGAACCTTC
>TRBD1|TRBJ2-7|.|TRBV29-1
CSAGQGAEQYF
TGCAGCGCCGGACAGGGCGCCGAGCAGTACTTC
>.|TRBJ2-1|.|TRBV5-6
CASSPGSYNEQFF
TGTGCCAGCAGCCCGGGATCCTACAATGAGCAGTTCTTC
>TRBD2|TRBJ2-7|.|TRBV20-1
CSARDGSGGAYEQYF
TGCAGTGCTAGAGATGGAAGCGGGGGGGCCTACGAGCAGTACTTC
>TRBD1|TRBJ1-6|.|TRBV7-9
CASSTHDLTGMGSPLHF
TGTGCCAGCAGCACCCACGACCTGACAGGGATGGGTTCACCCCTCCACTTT
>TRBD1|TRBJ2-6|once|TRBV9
CASSVDPSGQSWASSGANVLTF
TGTGCCAGCAGCGTAGACCCCTCGGGACAGTCTTGGGCCTCCTCTGGGGCCAACGTCCTGACTTTC
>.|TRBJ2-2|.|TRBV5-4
CASRDGARAPNTGELFF
TGTGCCAGCAGAGATGGCGCCCGGGCTCCGAACACCGGGGAGCTGTTTTTT
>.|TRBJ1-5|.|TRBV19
CASNGRNQPQHF
TGTGCCAGTAACGGGCGCAATCAGCCCCAGCATTTT
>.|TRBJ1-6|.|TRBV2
CASSPSVGSSYNSPLHF
TGTGCCAGCAGTCCATCGGTGGGGAGCTCCTATAATTCACCCCTCCACTTT
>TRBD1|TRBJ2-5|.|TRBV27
CASSSTGGRETQYF
TGTGCCAGCAGTTCGACAGGGGGCCGAGAGACCCAGTACTTC
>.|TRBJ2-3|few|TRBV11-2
CASSSSDTQYF
TGTGCCAGCAGCTCCTCGGATACGCAGTATTTT
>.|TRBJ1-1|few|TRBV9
CASSTSGGNTEAFF
TGTGCCAGCAGCACCTCCGGGGGGAACACTGAAGCTTTCTTT
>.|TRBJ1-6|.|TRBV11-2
CASSLVGVALHF
TGTGCCAGCAGCTTAGTTGGCGTTGCCCTCCACTTT
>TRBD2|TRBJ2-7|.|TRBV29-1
CSVVGIAGGNEQYF
TGCAGCGTTGTGGGGATAGCGGGGGGAAACGAGCAGTACTTC
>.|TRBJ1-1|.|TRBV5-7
CASSLAGRGAFF
TGTGCCAGCAGCTTGGCGGGCAGAGGAGCTTTCTTT
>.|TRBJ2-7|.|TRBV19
CASSIGYEQYF
TGTGCCAGTAGTATTGGGTACGAGCAGTACTTC
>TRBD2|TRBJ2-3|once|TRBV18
CASSPPSGANLDTQYF
TGTGCCAGCTCACCCCCTAGCGGGGCTAATTTAGATACGCAGTATTTT
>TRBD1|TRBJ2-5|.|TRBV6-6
CASSPGTGQETQYF
TGTGCCAGCAGTCCCGGGACAGGGCAAGAGACCCAGTACTTC
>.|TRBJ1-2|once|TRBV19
CASTPPRTQEGYTF
TGTGCCAGTACCCCTCCTCGGACTCAAGAGGGCTACACCTTC
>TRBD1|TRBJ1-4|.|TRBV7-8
CASSLGQGKEKLFF
TGTGCCAGCAGCTTAGGACAGGGGAAGGAAAAACTGTTTTTT
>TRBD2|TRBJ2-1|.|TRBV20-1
CSARDFGGGAAYEQFF
TGCAGTGCTAGAGATTTTGGCGGGGGGGCTGCATATGAGCAGTTCTTC
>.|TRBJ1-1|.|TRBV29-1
CSVEGGRMNTEAFF
TGCAGCGTTGAGGGGGGACGGATGAACACTGAAGCTTTCTTT
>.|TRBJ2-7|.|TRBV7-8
CASSPRGYEQYF
TGTGCCAGCAGCCCGCGTGGCTACGAGCAGTACTTC
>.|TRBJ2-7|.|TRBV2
CATMGNYEQYF
TGTGCCACCATGGGGAACTACGAGCAGTACTTC
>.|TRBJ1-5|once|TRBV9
CASSLGSSNQPQHF
TGTGCCAGCAGCCTGGGCAGTAGCAATCAGCCCCAGCATTTT
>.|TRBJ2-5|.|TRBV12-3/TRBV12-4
CASSPDRSQETQYF
TGTGCCAGCAGTCCCGACAGGTCGCAAGAGACCCAGTACTTC
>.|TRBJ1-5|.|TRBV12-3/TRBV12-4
CASSTDRINQPQHF
TGTGCCAGCAGTACAGACAGGATTAATCAGCCCCAGCATTTT
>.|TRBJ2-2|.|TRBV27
CASSPLGNVDTGELFF
TGTGCCAGCAGTCCCCTTGGTAACGTGGACACCGGGGAGCTGTTTTTT
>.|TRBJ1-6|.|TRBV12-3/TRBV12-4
CASSLASYNSPLHF
TGTGCCAGCAGTTTAGCCTCCTATAATTCACCCCTCCACTTT
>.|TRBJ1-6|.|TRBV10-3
CAISEPDKGVGNSPLHF
TGTGCCATCAGTGAGCCAGATAAGGGGGTAGGAAATTCACCCCTCCACTTT
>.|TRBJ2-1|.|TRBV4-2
CASSQESSGWTYNEQFF
TGTGCCAGCAGCCAAGAGTCGAGCGGGTGGACCTACAATGAGCAGTTCTTC
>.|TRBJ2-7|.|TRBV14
CASSQGTDSYEQYF
TGTGCCAGCAGCCAAGGCACCGATTCCTACGAGCAGTACTTC
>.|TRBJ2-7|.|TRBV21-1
CASSKGTGETYEQYF
TGTGCCAGCAGCAAAGGGACCGGGGAAACCTACGAGCAGTACTTC
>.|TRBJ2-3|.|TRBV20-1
CSARDPNGTFTDTQYF
TGCAGTGCTAGAGATCCAAACGGGACCTTCACAGATACGCAGTATTTT
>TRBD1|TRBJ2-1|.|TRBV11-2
CASTPGQGGSEQFF
TGTGCCAGCACTCCGGGACAGGGGGGTAGTGAGCAGTTCTTC
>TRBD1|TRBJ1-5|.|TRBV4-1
CASSQPGQGLRQPQHF
TGCGCCAGCAGCCAACCTGGACAGGGGCTGAGGCAGCCCCAGCATTTT
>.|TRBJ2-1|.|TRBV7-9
CASSFSDSAYNEQFF
TGTGCCAGCAGCTTCTCCGACTCGGCCTACAATGAGCAGTTCTTC
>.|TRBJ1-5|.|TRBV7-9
CASSGRVEEPQHF
TGTGCCAGCAGCGGGAGGGTCGAGGAGCCCCAGCATTTT
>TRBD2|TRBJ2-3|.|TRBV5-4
CASSRAGGPTDTQYF
TGTGCCAGCAGCAGAGCGGGGGGACCCACAGATACGCAGTATTTT
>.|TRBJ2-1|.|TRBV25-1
CASSDTMDEQFF
TGTGCCAGCAGTGACACTATGGATGAGCAGTTCTTC
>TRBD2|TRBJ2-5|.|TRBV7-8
CASSLGSAGGPQETQYF
TGTGCCAGCAGCTTAGGGTCGGCGGGGGGGCCTCAAGAGACCCAGTACTTC
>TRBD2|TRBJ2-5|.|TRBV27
CASSPIISGGEQETQYF
TGTGCCAGCAGTCCTATCATAAGCGGGGGTGAACAAGAGACCCAGTACTTC
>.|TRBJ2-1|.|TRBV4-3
CASRAGTGDYNEQFF
TGCGCCAGCAGAGCCGGGACTGGGGACTACAATGAGCAGTTCTTC
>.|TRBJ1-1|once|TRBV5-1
CASSLGPGGVREAFF
TGCGCCAGCAGCTTGGGGCCGGGAGGGGTACGTGAAGCTTTCTTT